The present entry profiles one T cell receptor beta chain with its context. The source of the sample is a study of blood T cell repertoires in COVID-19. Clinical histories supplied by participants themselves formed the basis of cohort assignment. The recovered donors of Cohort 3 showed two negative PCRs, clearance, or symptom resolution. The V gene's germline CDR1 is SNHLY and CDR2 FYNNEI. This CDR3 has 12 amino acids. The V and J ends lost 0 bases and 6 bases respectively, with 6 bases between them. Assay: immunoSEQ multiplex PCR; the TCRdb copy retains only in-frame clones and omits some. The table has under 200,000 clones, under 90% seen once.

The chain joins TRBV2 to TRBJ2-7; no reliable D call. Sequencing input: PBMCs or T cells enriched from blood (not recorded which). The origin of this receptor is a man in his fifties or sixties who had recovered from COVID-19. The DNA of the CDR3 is TGTGCCAGCAGTGAAGCTAGCTTCGAGCAGTACTTC. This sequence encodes CASSEASFEQYF.